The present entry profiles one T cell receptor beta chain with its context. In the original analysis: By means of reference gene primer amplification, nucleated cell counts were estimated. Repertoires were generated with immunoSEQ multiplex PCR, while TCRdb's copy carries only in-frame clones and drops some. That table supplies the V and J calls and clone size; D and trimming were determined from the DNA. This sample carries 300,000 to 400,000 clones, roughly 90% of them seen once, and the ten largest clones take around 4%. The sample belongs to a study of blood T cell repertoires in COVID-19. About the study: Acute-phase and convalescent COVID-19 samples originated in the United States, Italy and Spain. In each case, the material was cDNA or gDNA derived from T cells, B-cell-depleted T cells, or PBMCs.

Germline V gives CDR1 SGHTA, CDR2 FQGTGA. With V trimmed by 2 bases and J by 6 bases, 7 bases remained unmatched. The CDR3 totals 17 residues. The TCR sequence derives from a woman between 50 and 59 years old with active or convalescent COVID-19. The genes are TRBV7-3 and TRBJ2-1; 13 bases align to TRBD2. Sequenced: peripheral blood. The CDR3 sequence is CASSLLTSGRAVNEQFF. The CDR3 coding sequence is TGTGCCAGCAGCTTACTCACTAGCGGGAGGGCCGTCAATGAGCAGTTCTTC.